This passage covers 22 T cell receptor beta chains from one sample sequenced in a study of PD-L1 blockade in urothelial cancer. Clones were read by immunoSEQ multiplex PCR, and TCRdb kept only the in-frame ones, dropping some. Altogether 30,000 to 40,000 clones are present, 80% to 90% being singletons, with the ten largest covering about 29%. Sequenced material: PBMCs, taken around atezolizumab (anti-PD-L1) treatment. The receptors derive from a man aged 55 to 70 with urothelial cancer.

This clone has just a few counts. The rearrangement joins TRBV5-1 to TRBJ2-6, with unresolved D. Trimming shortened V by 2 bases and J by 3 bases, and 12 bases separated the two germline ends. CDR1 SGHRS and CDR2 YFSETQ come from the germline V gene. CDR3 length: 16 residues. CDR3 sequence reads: CASSFSVVFGANVLTF. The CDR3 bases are TGCGCCAGCAGCTTTTCGGTAGTATTTGGGGCCAACGTCCTGACTTTC.

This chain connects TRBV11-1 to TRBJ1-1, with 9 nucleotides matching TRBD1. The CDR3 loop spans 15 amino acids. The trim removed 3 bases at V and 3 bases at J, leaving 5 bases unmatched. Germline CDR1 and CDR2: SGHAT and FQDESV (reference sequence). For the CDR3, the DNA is TGTGCCAGCAGCTTCGTCGGGACAGGGCACACTGAAGCTTTCTTT. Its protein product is CASSFVGTGHTEAFF.

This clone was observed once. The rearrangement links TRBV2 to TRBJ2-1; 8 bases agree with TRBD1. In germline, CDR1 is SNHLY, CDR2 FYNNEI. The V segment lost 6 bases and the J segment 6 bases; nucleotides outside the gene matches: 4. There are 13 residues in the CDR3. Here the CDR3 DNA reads TGTGCCAGCAGCCCGACAGGGGCCAATGAGCAGTTCTTC. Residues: CASSPTGANEQFF. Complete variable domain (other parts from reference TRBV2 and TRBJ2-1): EPEVTQTPSHQVTQMGQEVILRCVPISNHLYFYWYRQILGQKVEFLVSFYNNEISEKSEIFDDQFSVERPDGSNFTLKIRSTKLEDSAMYFCASSPTGANEQFFGPGTRLTVL.

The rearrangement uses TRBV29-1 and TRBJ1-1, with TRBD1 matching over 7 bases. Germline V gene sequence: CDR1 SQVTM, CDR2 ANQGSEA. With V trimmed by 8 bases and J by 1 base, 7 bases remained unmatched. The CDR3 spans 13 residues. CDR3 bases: TGCAGCTCCCGGGGACAGACGAACACTGAAGCTTTCTTT. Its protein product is CSSRGQTNTEAFF.

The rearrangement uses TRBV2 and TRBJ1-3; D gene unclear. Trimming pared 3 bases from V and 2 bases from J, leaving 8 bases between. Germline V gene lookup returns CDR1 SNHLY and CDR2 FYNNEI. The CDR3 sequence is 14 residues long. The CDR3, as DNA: TGTGCCAGCAGTGAGAGAGGGACTGGAAACACCATATATTTT. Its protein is CASSERGTGNTIYF.

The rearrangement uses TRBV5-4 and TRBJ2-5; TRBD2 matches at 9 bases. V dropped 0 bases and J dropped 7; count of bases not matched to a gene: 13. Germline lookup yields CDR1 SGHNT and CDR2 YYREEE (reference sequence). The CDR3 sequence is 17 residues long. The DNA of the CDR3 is TGTGCCAGCAGCTTGGAAGCGGGAGGTACCAAGAGAGGGACCCAGTACTTC. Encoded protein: CASSLEAGGTKRGTQYF.

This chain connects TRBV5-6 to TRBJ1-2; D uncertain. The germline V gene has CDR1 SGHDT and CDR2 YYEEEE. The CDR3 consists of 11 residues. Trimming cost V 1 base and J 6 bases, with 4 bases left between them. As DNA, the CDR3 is TGTGCCAGCAGCTTGCTTGATGGCTACACCTTC. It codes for CASSLLDGYTF.

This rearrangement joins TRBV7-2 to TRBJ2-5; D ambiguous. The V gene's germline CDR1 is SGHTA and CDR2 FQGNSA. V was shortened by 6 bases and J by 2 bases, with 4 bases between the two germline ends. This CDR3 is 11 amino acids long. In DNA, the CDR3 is TGTGCCAGCAGAGAGCAAGAGACCCAGTACTTC. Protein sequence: CASREQETQYF. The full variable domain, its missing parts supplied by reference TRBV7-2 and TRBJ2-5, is GAGVSQSPSNKVTEKGKDVELRCDPISGHTALYWYRQSLGQGLEFLIYFQGNSAPDKSGLPSDRFSAERTGGSVSTLTIQRTQQEDSAVYLCASREQETQYFGPGTRLLVL.

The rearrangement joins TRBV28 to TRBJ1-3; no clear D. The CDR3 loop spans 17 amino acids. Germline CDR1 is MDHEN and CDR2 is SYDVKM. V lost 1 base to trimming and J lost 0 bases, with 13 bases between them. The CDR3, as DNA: TGTGCCAGCAGTTTATCTTTGGCGGGGAGCTCTGGAAACACCATATATTTT. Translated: CASSLSLAGSSGNTIYF. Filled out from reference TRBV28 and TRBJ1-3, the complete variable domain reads DVKVTQSSRYLVKRTGEKVFLECVQDMDHENMFWYRQDPGLGLRLIYFSYDVKMKEKGDIPEGYSVSREKKERFSLILESASTNQTSMYLCASSLSLAGSSGNTIYFGEGSWLTVV.

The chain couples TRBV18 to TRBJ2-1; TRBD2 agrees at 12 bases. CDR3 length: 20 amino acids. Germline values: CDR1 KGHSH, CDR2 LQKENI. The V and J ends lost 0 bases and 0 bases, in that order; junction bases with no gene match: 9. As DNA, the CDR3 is TGTGCCAGCTCACCACCGGTGGGGCTAGCGGGAGGGCCCTCCTACAATGAGCAGTTCTTC. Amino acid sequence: CASSPPVGLAGGPSYNEQFF.

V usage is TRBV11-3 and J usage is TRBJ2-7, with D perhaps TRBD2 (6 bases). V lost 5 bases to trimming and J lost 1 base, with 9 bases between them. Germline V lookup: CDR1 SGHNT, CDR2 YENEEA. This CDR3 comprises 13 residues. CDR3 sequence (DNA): TGTGCCAGCAGCGTTAGCGGATCCTACGAGCAGTACTTC. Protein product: CASSVSGSYEQYF.

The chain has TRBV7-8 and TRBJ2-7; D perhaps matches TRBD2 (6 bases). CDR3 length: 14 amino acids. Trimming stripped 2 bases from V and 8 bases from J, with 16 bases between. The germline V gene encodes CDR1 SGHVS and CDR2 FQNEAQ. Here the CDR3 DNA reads TGTGCCAGCAGCTTAAGTCCCGGGACTCAAAAGCAGTACTTC. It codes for CASSLSPGTQKQYF.

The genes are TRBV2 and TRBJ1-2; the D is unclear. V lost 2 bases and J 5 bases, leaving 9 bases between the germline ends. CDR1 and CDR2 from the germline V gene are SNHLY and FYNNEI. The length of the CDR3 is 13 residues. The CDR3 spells CASSELRAYGYTF. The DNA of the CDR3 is TGTGCCAGCAGTGAATTGAGGGCATATGGCTACACCTTC.

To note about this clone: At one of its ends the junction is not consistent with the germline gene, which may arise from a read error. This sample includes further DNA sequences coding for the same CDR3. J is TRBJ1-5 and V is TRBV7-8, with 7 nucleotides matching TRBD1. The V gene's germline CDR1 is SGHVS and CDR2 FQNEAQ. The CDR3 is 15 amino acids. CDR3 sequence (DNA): TGTGCCAGCAGAGGGGGCTACAATAGCAATCAGCCCCAACATTTT. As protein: CASRGGYNSNQPQHF.

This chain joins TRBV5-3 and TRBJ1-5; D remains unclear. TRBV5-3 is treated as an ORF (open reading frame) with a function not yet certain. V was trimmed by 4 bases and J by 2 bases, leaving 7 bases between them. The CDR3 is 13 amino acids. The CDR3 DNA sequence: TGTGCCAGAAGCGCCCCGGGCAATCAGCCCCAGCATTTT. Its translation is CARSAPGNQPQHF.

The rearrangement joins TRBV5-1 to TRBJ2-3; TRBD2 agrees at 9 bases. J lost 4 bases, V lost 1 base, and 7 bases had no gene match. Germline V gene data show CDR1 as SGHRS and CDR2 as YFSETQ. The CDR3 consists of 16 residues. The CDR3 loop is CASSLTNAGGPDTQYF. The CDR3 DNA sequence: TGCGCCAGCAGCTTGACTAATGCGGGGGGGCCAGATACGCAGTATTTT.

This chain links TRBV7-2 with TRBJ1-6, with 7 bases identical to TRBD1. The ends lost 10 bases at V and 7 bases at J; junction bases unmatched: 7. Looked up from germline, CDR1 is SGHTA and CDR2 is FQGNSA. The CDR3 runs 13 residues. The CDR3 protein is CATLQGRNSPLHF. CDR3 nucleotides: TGTGCCACCCTACAGGGGAGGAATTCACCCCTCCACTTT.

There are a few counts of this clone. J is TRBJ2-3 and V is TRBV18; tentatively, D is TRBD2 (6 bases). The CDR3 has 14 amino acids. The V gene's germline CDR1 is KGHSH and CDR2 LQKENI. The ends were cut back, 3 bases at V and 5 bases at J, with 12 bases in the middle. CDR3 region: CASSPLRRVDTQYF. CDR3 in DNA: TGTGCCAGCTCACCCTTGAGGAGGGTAGATACGCAGTATTTT.

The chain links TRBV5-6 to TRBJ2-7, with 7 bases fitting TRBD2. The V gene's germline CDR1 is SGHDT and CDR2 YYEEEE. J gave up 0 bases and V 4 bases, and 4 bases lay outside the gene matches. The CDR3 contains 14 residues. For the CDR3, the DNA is TGTGCCAGCAGCCCCGGGACTATCTCCTACGAGCAGTACTTC. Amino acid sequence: CASSPGTISYEQYF.

CDR3 bases: TGCAGCGTCTCCACTAGCGGGACTATCGGGGAGCAGTTCTTC. Amino acid sequence: CSVSTSGTIGEQFF. The V gene is TRBV29-1, the J gene TRBJ2-1, with TRBD2 identical over 10 bases. The CDR3 covers 14 residues. V trimming: 6 bases; J trimming: 10 bases; junction bases outside the gene matches: 12. CDR1 is SQVTM, CDR2 ANQGSEA, per germline.

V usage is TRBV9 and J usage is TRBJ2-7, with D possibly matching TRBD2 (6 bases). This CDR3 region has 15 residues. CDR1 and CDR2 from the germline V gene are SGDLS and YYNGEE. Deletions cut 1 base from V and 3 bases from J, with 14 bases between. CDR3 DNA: TGTGCCAGCAGCGTATGGCCAGAGGGAGGCTACGAGCAGTACTTC. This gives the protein CASSVWPEGGYEQYF.

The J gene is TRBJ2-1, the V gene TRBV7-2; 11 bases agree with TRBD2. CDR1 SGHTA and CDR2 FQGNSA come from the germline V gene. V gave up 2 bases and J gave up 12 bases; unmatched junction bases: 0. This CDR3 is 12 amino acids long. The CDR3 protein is CASSLLAGGQFF. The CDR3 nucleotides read TGTGCCAGCAGCTTACTAGCGGGGGGGCAGTTCTTC.